The text below deals with one T cell receptor (beta chain). These data belong to a study of blood T cell repertoires in COVID-19. The CDR3 consists of 17 residues. Germline CDR1 and CDR2: LGHNA and YSLEER. V gave up 1 base and J gave up 0 bases, with 10 bases separating them. Sequencing used immunoSEQ multiplex PCR; TCRdb keeps in-frame clones, though not all of them. Among about 140,000 clones listed, 80% were seen once. The sample was peripheral blood. The sequence was obtained from a man aged 65-85 years who had recovered from COVID-19. This chain connects TRBV4-3 to TRBJ2-6; D is perhaps TRBD2 (5 bases). CDR3 amino acids: CASSQVLAGSGANVLTF. In DNA form, the CDR3 reads TGCGCCAGCAGCCAAGTGCTGGCGGGCTCTGGGGCCAACGTCCTGACTTTC.